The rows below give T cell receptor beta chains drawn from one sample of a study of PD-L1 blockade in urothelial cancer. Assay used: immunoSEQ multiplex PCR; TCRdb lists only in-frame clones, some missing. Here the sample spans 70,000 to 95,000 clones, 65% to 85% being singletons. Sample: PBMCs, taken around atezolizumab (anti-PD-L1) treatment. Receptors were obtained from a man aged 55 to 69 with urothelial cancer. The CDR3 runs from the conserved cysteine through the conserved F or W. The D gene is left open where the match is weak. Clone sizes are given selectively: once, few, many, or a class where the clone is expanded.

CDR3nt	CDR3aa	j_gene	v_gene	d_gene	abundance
TGTGCCAGCGGTGGACTAGCGGGAGGAGAGACCCAGTACTTC	CASGGLAGGETQYF	TRBJ2-5	TRBV27	TRBD2	NA
TGTGCCAGTAGTAGACAGGGGGCGGGGAACACTGAAGCTTTCTTT	CASSRQGAGNTEAFF	TRBJ1-1	TRBV19	TRBD1	once
TGTGCCAGCAGCTTAAAAGCGGGGGGGAACACCGGGGAGCTGTTTTTT	CASSLKAGGNTGELFF	TRBJ2-2	TRBV7-3	TRBD2	NA
TGTGCCAGTAGTATTTCAGTGACAGGGTACGAGCAGTACTTC	CASSISVTGYEQYF	TRBJ2-7	TRBV19	TRBD1	NA
TGTGCCAGCAGTTTACGGCAGGGTAGTTTAAACATTCAGTACTTC	CASSLRQGSLNIQYF	TRBJ2-4	TRBV28	NA	NA
TGTGCCATCAGCAGCGGGACTAGCGGGAAAGAGACCCAGTACTTC	CAISSGTSGKETQYF	TRBJ2-5	TRBV10-3	TRBD2	once
TGCGCCAGCAGACCGCGGTGGGTTCAAGAGACCCAGTACTTC	CASRPRWVQETQYF	TRBJ2-5	TRBV5-1	NA	NA
TGTGCCATCAGTGGCAGCGGGGGGGAAGGCAATGAGCAGTTCTTC	CAISGSGGEGNEQFF	TRBJ2-1	TRBV10-3	TRBD2	NA
TGTGCCAGCAGTGCACACCCCGGGACCGGGACACAGCCCCTCCACTTT	CASSAHPGTGTQPLHF	TRBJ1-6	TRBV6-1	NA	NA
TGCGCCAGCAGCTTGGCGGCAGGGAACCTTTACAATGAGCAGTTCTTC	CASSLAAGNLYNEQFF	TRBJ2-1	TRBV5-1	NA	NA
TGTGCCAGCAGTGAAGCGCCCCCTAGCGGGAGGGGCTCCTACAATGAGCAGTTCTTC	CASSEAPPSGRGSYNEQFF	TRBJ2-1	TRBV2	TRBD2	NA
TGCAGTGCTCCCCGGGTAGGCGAGCAGTACTTC	CSAPRVGEQYF	TRBJ2-7	TRBV20-1	NA	NA
TGCGCCAGCAGCCACGGACTCGGGAGGGCGAAATACAATGAGCAGTTCTTC	CASSHGLGRAKYNEQFF	TRBJ2-1	TRBV4-1	TRBD2	NA
TGTGCCAGCAGCTGGGGGCTAGCGGGCCAGGCCCAGTACTTC	CASSWGLAGQAQYF	TRBJ2-5	TRBV5-6	TRBD2	NA
TGTGCCAGCAGCTTCTCCGGGGGGGTACAAGAGACCCAGTACTTC	CASSFSGGVQETQYF	TRBJ2-5	TRBV5-4	TRBD2	NA
TGTGCCAGCAGCCAAGAGGGCGCGCTAGCGGGGGGGTATGAGCAGTTCTTC	CASSQEGALAGGYEQFF	TRBJ2-1	TRBV4-2	TRBD2	once
TGTGCCAGCAGAGCCCCGGGACTGAGTAATGAAAAACTGTTTTTT	CASRAPGLSNEKLFF	TRBJ1-4	TRBV27	NA	NA
TGTGCCAGCGGAAACACAGGGAGCACTGAAGCTTTCTTT	CASGNTGSTEAFF	TRBJ1-1	TRBV28	NA	few
TGCGCCAGCACCCTGGGGGCAGTCAGCAATCAGCCCCAGCATTTT	CASTLGAVSNQPQHF	TRBJ1-5	TRBV4-3	NA	NA
TGTGCCAGTAGTTCCGAGCTAGGCCACCTTTCTGAAGCTTTCTTT	CASSSELGHLSEAFF	TRBJ1-1	TRBV19	NA	NA
TGTGCCACCAGCAGAGAGGCGGGAGCAACAGATACGCAGTATTTT	CATSREAGATDTQYF	TRBJ2-3	TRBV15	TRBD2	NA
TGTGCCAGCACTCCACTAGCGGGGGGATCCTACGAGCAGTACTTC	CASTPLAGGSYEQYF	TRBJ2-7	TRBV6-1	TRBD2	NA
TGCAGCGTTGAATCGCCAATTCGGTACAATGAGCAGTTCTTC	CSVESPIRYNEQFF	TRBJ2-1	TRBV29-1	NA	NA
TGTGCCAGCTCACCACGGTATAGCGGGGAAGAGCAGTACTTC	CASSPRYSGEEQYF	TRBJ2-7	TRBV18	TRBD2	NA
TGTGCCAGCACTCTCAGGGGCTATGGCTACACCTTC	CASTLRGYGYTF	TRBJ1-2	TRBV2	NA	NA
TGTGCCAGCAGCTTGGGACAGGGGCCCTACGAGCAGTACTTC	CASSLGQGPYEQYF	TRBJ2-7	TRBV5-6	TRBD1	once
TGTGCCAGCAGTTACGGACTGGGCGGAGATACGCAGTATTTT	CASSYGLGGDTQYF	TRBJ2-3	TRBV6-5	NA	NA